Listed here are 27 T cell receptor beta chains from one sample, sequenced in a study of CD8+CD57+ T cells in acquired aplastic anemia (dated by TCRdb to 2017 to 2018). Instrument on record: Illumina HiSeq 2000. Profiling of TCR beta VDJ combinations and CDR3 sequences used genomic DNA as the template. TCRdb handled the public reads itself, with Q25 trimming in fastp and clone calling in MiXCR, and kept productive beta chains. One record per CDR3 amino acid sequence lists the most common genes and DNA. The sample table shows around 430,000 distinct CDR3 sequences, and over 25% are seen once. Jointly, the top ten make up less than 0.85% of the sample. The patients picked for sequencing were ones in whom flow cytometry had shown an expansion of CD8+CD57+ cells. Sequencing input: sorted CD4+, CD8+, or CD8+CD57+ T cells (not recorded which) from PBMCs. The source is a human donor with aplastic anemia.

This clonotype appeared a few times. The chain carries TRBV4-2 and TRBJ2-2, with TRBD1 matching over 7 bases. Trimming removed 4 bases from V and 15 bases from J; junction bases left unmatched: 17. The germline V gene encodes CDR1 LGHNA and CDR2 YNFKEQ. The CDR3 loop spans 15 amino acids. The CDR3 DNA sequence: TGTGCCAGCAGCCCAGTAGGACAGGCTCATAAGGGGGTGTTTTTT. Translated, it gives CASSPVGQAHKGVFF.

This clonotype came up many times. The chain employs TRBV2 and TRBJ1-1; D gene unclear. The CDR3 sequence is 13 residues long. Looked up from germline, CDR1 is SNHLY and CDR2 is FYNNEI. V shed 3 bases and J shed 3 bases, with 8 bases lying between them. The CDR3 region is CASSDVGDTEAFF. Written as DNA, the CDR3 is TGTGCCAGCAGTGATGTTGGAGACACTGAAGCTTTCTTT.

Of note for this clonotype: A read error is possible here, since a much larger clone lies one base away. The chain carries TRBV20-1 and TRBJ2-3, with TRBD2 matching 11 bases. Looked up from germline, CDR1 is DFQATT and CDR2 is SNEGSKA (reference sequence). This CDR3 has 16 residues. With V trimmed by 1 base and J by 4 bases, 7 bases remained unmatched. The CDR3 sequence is CSARVPSGGMADTQYF. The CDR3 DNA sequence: TGCAGTGCTAGAGTACCTAGCGGGGGGATGGCAGATACGCAGTATTTT.

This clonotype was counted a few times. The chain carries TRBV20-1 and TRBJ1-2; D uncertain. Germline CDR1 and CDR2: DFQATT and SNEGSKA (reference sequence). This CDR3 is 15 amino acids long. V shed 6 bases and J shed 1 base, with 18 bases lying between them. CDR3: CSAPGWGALNYGYTF. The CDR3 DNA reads TGCAGTGCCCCGGGTTGGGGTGCCCTTAACTATGGCTACACCTTC.

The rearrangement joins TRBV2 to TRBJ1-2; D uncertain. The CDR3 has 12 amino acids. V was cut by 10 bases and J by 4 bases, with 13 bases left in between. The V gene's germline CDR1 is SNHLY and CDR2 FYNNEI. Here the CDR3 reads CAIEVIGYGYTF. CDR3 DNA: TGTGCCATCGAAGTAATCGGCTATGGCTACACCTTC.

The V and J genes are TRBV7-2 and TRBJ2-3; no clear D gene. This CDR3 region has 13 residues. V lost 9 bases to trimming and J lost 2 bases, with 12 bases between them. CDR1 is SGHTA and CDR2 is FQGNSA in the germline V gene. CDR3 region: CASTQTYTDTQYF. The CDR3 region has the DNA TGTGCCAGTACACAAACTTACACAGATACGCAGTATTTT.

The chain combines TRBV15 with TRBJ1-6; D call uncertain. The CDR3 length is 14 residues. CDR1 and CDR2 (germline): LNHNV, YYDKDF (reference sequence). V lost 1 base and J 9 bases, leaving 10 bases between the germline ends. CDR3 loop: CATSRAGFSSPLHF. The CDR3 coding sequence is TGTGCCACCAGCAGAGCGGGGTTTAGTTCACCCCTCCACTTT.

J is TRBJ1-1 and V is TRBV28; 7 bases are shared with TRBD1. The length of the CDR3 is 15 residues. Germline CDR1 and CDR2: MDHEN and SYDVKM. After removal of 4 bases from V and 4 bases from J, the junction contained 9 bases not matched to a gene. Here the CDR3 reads CASSSRQGTVTEAFF. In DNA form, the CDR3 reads TGTGCCAGCAGTTCAAGACAGGGAACGGTCACTGAAGCTTTCTTT.

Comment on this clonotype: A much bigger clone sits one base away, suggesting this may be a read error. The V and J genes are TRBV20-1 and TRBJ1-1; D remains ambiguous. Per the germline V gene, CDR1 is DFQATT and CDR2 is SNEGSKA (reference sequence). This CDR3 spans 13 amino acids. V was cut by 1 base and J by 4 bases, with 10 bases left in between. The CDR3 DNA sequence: TGCAGTGCTAGAGGGCAAATGAGCACTGAAGCTTTCTTT. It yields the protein CSARGQMSTEAFF.

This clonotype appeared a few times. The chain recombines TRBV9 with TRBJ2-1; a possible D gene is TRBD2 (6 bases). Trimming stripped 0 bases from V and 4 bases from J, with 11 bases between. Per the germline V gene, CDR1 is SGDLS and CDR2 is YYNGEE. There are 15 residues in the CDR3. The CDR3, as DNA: TGTGCCAGCAGCGTAGGAGACCGGGGGTACAATGAGCAGTTCTTC. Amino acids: CASSVGDRGYNEQFF.

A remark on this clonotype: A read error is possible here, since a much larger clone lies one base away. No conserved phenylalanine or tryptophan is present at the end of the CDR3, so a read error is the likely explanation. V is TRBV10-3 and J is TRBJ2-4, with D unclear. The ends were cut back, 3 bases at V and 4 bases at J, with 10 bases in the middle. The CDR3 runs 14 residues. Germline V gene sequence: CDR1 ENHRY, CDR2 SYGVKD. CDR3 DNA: TGTGCCATCAGTGATACGGCAGAGAAAAACATTCAGTACCTC. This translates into CAISDTAEKNIQYL.

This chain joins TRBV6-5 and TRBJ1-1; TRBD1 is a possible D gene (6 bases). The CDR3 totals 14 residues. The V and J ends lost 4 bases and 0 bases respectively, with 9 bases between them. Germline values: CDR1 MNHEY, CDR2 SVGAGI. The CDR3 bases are TGTGCCAGCAGTTGGACAGAGATGAACACTGAAGCTTTCTTT. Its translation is CASSWTEMNTEAFF.

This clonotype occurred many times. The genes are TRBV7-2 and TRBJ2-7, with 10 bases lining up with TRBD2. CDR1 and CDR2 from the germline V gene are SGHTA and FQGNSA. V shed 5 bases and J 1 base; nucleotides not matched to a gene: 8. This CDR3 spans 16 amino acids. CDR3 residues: CASSEPLAGASYEQYF. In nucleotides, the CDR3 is TGTGCCAGCAGCGAACCGCTAGCGGGGGCATCCTACGAGCAGTACTTC. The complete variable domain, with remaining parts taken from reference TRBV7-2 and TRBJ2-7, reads GAGVSQSPSNKVTEKGKDVELRCDPISGHTALYWYRQSLGQGLEFLIYFQGNSAPDKSGLPSDRFSAERTGGSVSTLTIQRTQQEDSAVYLCASSEPLAGASYEQYFGPGTRLTVT.

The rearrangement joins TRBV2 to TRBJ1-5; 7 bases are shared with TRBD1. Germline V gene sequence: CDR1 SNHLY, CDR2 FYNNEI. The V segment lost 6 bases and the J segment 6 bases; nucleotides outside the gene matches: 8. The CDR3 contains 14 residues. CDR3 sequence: CASRKQGSGQPQHF. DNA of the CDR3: TGTGCCAGCAGGAAACAGGGGTCGGGTCAGCCCCAGCATTTT.

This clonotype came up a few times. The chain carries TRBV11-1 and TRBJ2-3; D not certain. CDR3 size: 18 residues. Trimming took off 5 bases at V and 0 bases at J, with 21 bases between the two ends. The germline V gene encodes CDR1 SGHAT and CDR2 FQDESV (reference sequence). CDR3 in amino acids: CASSNSFKFFVSTDTQYF. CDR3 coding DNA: TGTGCCAGCAGCAACTCTTTCAAGTTTTTTGTAAGCACAGATACGCAGTATTTT.

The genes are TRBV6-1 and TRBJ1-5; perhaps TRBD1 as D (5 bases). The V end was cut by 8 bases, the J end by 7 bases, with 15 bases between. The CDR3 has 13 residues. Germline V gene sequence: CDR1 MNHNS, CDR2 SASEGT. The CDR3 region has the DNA TGTGCCAGCCGTGGAGGGGTCTCCCAGCCCCAGCATTTT. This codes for CASRGGVSQPQHF.

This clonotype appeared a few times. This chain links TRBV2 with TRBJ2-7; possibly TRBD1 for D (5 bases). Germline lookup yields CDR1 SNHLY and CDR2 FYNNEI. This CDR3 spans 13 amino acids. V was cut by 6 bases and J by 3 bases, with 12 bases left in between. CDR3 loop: CASSLVGHYEQYF. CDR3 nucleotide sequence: TGTGCCAGCAGCTTAGTTGGACACTACGAGCAGTACTTC.

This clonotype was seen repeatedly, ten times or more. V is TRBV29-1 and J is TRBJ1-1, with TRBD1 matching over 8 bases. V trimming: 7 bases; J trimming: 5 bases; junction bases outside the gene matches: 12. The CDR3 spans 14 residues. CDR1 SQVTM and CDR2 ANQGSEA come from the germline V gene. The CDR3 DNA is TGCAGCGCAAGTCAGGGGGCGGGAGGTACTGAAGCTTTCTTT. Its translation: CSASQGAGGTEAFF.

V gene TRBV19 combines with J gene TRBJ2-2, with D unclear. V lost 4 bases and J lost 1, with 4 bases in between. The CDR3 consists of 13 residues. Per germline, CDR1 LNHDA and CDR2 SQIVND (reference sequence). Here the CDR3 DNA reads TGTGCCAGTAGTAGGGTGAACACCGGGGAGCTGTTTTTT. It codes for CASSRVNTGELFF.

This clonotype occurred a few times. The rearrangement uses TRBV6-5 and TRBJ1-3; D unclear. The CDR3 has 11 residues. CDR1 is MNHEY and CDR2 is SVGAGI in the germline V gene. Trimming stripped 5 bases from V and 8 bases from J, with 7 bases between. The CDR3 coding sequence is TGTGCCAGCAGTGAAAGCTACACCATATATTTT. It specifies CASSESYTIYF.

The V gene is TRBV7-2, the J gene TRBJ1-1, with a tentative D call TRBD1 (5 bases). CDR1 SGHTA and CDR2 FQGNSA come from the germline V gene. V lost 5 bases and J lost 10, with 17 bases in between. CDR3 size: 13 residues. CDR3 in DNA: TGTGCCAGCAGCCCTTCGGGCGGGACTCGAGCTTTCTTT. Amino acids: CASSPSGGTRAFF.

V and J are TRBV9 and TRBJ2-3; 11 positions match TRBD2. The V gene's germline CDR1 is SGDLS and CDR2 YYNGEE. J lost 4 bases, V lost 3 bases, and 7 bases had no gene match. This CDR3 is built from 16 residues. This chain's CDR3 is CASSAQGTSGADTQYF. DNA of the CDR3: TGTGCCAGCAGCGCTCAAGGGACTAGCGGAGCAGATACGCAGTATTTT.

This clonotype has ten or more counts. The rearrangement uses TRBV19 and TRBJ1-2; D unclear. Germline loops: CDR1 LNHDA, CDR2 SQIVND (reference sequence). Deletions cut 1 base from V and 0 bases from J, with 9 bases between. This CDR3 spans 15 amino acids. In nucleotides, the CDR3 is TGTGCCAGTAGTATAGGGGAGTATCCTAACTATGGCTACACCTTC. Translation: CASSIGEYPNYGYTF.

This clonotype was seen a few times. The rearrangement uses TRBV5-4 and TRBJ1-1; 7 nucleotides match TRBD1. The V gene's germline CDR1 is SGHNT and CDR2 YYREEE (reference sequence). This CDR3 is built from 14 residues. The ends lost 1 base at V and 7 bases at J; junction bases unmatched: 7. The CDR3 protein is CASSLKRQGDEAFF. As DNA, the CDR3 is TGTGCCAGCAGCTTGAAAAGACAGGGTGATGAAGCTTTCTTT.

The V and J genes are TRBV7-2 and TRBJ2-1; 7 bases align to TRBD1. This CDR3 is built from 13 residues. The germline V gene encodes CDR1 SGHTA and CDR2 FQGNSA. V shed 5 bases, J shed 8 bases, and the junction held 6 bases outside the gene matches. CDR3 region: CASSLNQGDEQFF. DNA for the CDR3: TGTGCCAGCAGCCTGAACCAGGGGGATGAGCAGTTCTTC.

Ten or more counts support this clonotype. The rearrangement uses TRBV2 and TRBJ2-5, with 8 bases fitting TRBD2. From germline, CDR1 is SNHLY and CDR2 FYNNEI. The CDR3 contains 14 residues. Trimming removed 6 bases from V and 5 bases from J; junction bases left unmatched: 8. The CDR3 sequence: CASREGLVVETQYF. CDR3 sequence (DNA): TGTGCCAGCAGGGAGGGACTAGTAGTGGAGACCCAGTACTTC.

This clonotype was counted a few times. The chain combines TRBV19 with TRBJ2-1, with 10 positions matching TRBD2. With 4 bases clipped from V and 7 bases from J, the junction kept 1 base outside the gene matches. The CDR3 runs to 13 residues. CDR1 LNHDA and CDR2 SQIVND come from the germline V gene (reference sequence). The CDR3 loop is CASSTSGRNEQFF. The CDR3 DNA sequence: TGTGCCAGTAGTACTAGCGGGAGAAATGAGCAGTTCTTC.